One TCR beta chain is described in this entry. Its antigen is undetermined. Sequencing was performed with immunoSEQ multiplex PCR; in TCRdb, only in-frame clones are kept and a portion is missing. The sample holds under 400,000 clones, roughly 92% seen once. Trimming at V came to 5 bases and at J to 1 base, leaving 9 bases not matched to a gene. This CDR3 is 16 amino acids long. Germline V gene lookup returns CDR1 MNHEY and CDR2 SMNVEV (reference sequence). The record originates from a study of brain T cells in children with intractable seizures. Noted time point: blood from clinic visit 5 months post-surgery; TSC patient then seizure free. Overall study findings and caveats: Clones missing pre-surgery may reflect undersampling of that blood sample. HCMV serostatus was not known, and viral specificity came from CDR3 similarity only.

The receptor comes from a boy less than two years old with tuberous sclerosis and intractable seizures. The J gene is TRBJ2-3, the V gene TRBV27, with 7 bases matching TRBD2. The source was peripheral blood, collected less than 6 months after surgery. CDR3 nucleotide sequence: TGTGCCAGCAGTCGATCGGGGCGGGAGCGCACAGATACGCAGTATTTT. Protein product: CASSRSGRERTDTQYF.